Listed here are 16 T cell receptor beta chains from one sample, sequenced in a study of blood T cell repertoires in COVID-19. Measured with immunoSEQ multiplex PCR; TCRdb has only the in-frame clones, and not every one. The data hold some 220,000 clones, with approximately 80% observed a single time. Sequencing was performed on peripheral blood. These receptor sequences come from a human donor in a cohort sampled during active COVID-19.

This chain links TRBV4-1 with TRBJ1-5, with 10 nucleotides matching TRBD1. Germline V gene lookup returns CDR1 MGHRA and CDR2 YSYEKL. The CDR3 is made up of 16 amino acids. V was pared by 4 bases and J by 6 bases, with 9 bases of the junction left unmatched. The CDR3 bases are TGCGCCAGCAGCCTAACCGGGACAGGGGATAGTCAGCCCCAGCATTTT. It yields the protein CASSLTGTGDSQPQHF.

The chain employs TRBV6-4 and TRBJ2-2; TRBD2 aligns across 7 bases. The CDR3 length is 13 residues. Looked up from germline, CDR1 is MRHNA and CDR2 is SNTAGT. The V segment lost 1 base and the J segment 13 bases; nucleotides outside the gene matches: 6. This chain's CDR3 is CASSDFEGGRLFF. The CDR3 coding sequence is TGTGCCAGCAGTGACTTCGAGGGAGGGAGGCTGTTTTTT.

The chain has TRBV28 and TRBJ1-5; no reliable D call. From germline, CDR1 is MDHEN and CDR2 SYDVKM. The ends were cut back, 8 bases at V and 5 bases at J, with 28 bases in the middle. CDR3 length: 18 amino acids. This CDR3 is CASATYAGQQYTDQPQHF. CDR3 sequence (DNA): TGTGCCAGCGCCACCTATGCGGGTCAACAGTACACCGATCAGCCCCAGCATTTT.

The sample holds a few counts of this clone. The gene calls are TRBV24-1 and TRBJ2-7; tentative D call: TRBD1 (5 bases). CDR1 and CDR2 from the germline V gene are KGHDR and SFDVKD. The CDR3 has 12 amino acids. The V end was cut by 6 bases, the J end by 1 base, with 6 bases between. In DNA, the CDR3 is TGTGCCACCAGTAAGGGGTCCTACGAGCAGTACTTC. Translated: CATSKGSYEQYF.

The V call is TRBV28, the J call TRBJ2-7; tentatively, D is TRBD1 (6 bases). Germline lookup yields CDR1 MDHEN and CDR2 SYDVKM. Trimming took 8 bases from V and 7 from J, leaving 18 bases between them. The CDR3 has 13 amino acids. The CDR3 DNA reads as TGTGCCAGCCAAGGGACACCGCAACGAGAGCAGTACTTC. As protein: CASQGTPQREQYF.

The rearrangement links TRBV5-8 to TRBJ1-5; possible D gene TRBD1, 6 bases. V gave up 5 bases and J gave up 0 bases, with 12 bases separating them. CDR1 SGHTS and CDR2 YDEGEE come from the germline V gene. There are 15 residues in the CDR3. The CDR3 region is CASSIQGVSNQPQHF. The CDR3, as DNA: TGTGCCAGCAGTATACAGGGAGTTAGCAATCAGCCCCAGCATTTT.

The chain is built from TRBV19 and TRBJ2-6; 7 bases line up with TRBD2. The CDR3 runs 16 residues. Germline assignment: CDR1 LNHDA and CDR2 SQIVND (reference sequence). V trimming: 5 bases; J trimming: 2 bases; junction bases outside the gene matches: 6. As DNA, the CDR3 is TGTGCCAGTAGTGCCGGTGCGGGGGCTGGGGCCAACGTCCTGACTTTC. Translated, it gives CASSAGAGAGANVLTF.

This clone was recorded once. The chain uses TRBV6-5 and TRBJ2-7; D remains ambiguous. Germline V lookup: CDR1 MNHEY, CDR2 SVGAGI. The V gene lost 4 bases and the J gene lost 1 base, with 11 bases spanning the gap. The CDR3 runs 14 residues. In nucleotides, the CDR3 is TGTGCCAGCAGTTTCGACATGAATTCCTACGAGCAGTACTTC. Its protein is CASSFDMNSYEQYF.

The chain is built from TRBV7-2 and TRBJ1-4; 7 bases line up with TRBD1. The CDR3 loop spans 15 amino acids. Per germline, CDR1 SGHTA and CDR2 FQGNSA. Germline trimming cut 5 bases from V and 7 bases from J; bases unmatched to any gene: 10. CDR3 bases: TGTGCCAGCAGCGCCCTACAGGGGTCGACTGAAAAACTGTTTTTT. Amino acids: CASSALQGSTEKLFF. Together with reference TRBV7-2 and TRBJ1-4, the CDR3 gives the full variable domain: GAGVSQSPSNKVTEKGKDVELRCDPISGHTALYWYRQSLGQGLEFLIYFQGNSAPDKSGLPSDRFSAERTGGSVSTLTIQRTQQEDSAVYLCASSALQGSTEKLFFGSGTQLSVL.

The chain joins TRBV9 to TRBJ2-3, with TRBD2 matching 9 bases. The CDR3 is 13 residues long. Germline V gene data show CDR1 as SGDLS and CDR2 as YYNGEE. The junction had 4 bases not matched to a gene; V was cut back by 7 bases and J by 4 bases. The CDR3 sequence is CASGAGGADTQYF. The CDR3 DNA is TGTGCCAGCGGCGCGGGGGGGGCAGATACGCAGTATTTT.

This chain joins TRBV19 and TRBJ1-1; 8 bases line up with TRBD1. With V trimmed by 3 bases and J by 4 bases, 10 bases remained unmatched. Germline CDR1 is LNHDA and CDR2 is SQIVND (reference sequence). The CDR3 is 16 amino acids. The CDR3, as DNA: TGTGCCAGTAGTATCACGACCGGGACAGGCGGCACTGAAGCTTTCTTT. It specifies CASSITTGTGGTEAFF.

The chain couples TRBV5-6 to TRBJ1-3, with a weak D call TRBD1 (5 bases). V dropped 2 bases and J dropped 11 bases, with 17 bases sitting between them. CDR1 is SGHDT, CDR2 YYEEEE, per germline. The CDR3 extends over 14 amino acids. The CDR3 DNA reads as TGTGCCAGCAGCTTCGGCAGGGTCGGGTCTCCCATATATTTT. This codes for CASSFGRVGSPIYF.

CDR3 region: CASSHTWGSGAAYNSPLHF. CDR3 DNA: TGTGCCAGCAGTCATACGTGGGGGTCAGGGGCGGCCTATAATTCACCCCTCCACTTT. The rearrangement links TRBV27 to TRBJ1-6; D perhaps matches TRBD1 (6 bases). Germline values: CDR1 MNHEY, CDR2 SMNVEV (reference sequence). CDR3 length equals 19 residues. V shed 5 bases and J shed 2 bases, with 22 bases lying between them.

CDR3 bases: TGTGCCAGCAGTCACAGGGGAAACTTTTACAATGAGCAGTTCTTC. Its translation: CASSHRGNFYNEQFF. The chain combines TRBV2 with TRBJ2-1; TRBD1 aligns across 7 bases. Germline values: CDR1 SNHLY, CDR2 FYNNEI. V lost 5 bases, J lost 4 bases, and 8 bases stayed unmatched. This CDR3 has 15 amino acids.

The rearrangement uses TRBV9 and TRBJ2-7; TRBD1 agrees at 8 bases. The germline V gene encodes CDR1 SGDLS and CDR2 YYNGEE. CDR3 size: 15 residues. V was clipped by 4 bases and J by 3 bases; unmatched bases: 9. DNA for the CDR3: TGTGCCAGCAGCTCAGGACAGGGCTTAGGCTACGAGCAGTACTTC. This codes for CASSSGQGLGYEQYF.

CDR3 in DNA: TGTGCCAGCAGTTTAGAGGGCCGGGATCAGCCCCAGCATTTT. Translating gives CASSLEGRDQPQHF. The V call is TRBV27, the J call TRBJ1-5; the D is unclear. Trimming took off 2 bases at V and 5 bases at J, with 10 bases between the two ends. This CDR3 region has 14 residues. Germline V CDR1 and CDR2: MNHEY, SMNVEV (reference sequence).